The 23 T cell receptor beta chains in this list originate from one sample, sequenced in a study of CD4+ T cells in melanoma. Here immunoSEQ multiplex PCR was the method, and the copy in TCRdb shows in-frame clones only, minus some. The sample consists of some 9,900 clones, around 69% of them appearing once. Sequenced sample: tumor tissue. The source is a human donor with melanoma.

V usage is TRBV7-3 and J usage is TRBJ2-2, with D hard to call. Trimming removed 2 bases from V and 4 bases from J, with 8 bases in between. Germline V gene lookup returns CDR1 SGHTA and CDR2 FQGTGA. This CDR3 region has 14 residues. The CDR3 coding sequence is TGTGCCAGCAGCTTAGTTGTTAGCACCGGGGAGCTGTTTTTT. Translated, it gives CASSLVVSTGELFF.

This clone was observed a few times. V gene TRBV5-1 combines with J gene TRBJ1-1; unclear D gene. Germline V gene data show CDR1 as SGHRS and CDR2 as YFSETQ. The CDR3 covers 14 residues. V was shortened by 4 bases and J by 6 bases, with 16 bases between the two germline ends. The CDR3 DNA sequence: TGCGCCAGCAGCCCTACGGCAGCCCACTCTGAAGCTTTCTTT. Its protein product is CASSPTAAHSEAFF. Full variable domain (missing parts from reference TRBV5-1 and TRBJ1-1): KAGVTQTPRYLIKTRGQQVTLSCSPISGHRSVSWYQQTPGQGLQFLFEYFSETQRNKGNFPGRFSGRQFSNSRSEMNVSTLELGDSALYLCASSPTAAHSEAFFGQGTRLTVV.

The CDR3 is CAISRLGNTDTQYF. For the CDR3, the DNA is TGTGCCATCTCTCGACTAGGGAACACAGATACGCAGTATTTT. This rearrangement joins TRBV10-3 to TRBJ2-3; a weak D match, TRBD2 (6 bases). The CDR3 spans 14 residues. Trimming removed 8 bases at V and 2 bases at J, with 14 bases between. The germline CDR1 and CDR2 sequences are ENHRY and SYGVKD.

This clone was counted a single time. The rearrangement links TRBV11-3 to TRBJ2-7; 7 bases align to TRBD1. V shed 0 bases, J shed 6 bases, and the junction held 8 bases outside the gene matches. The CDR3 spans 15 residues. Germline V gene data show CDR1 as SGHNT and CDR2 as YENEEA. Here the CDR3 DNA reads TGTGCCAGCAGCTTAGACTCCGGGACAGTAGGCGAGCAGTACTTC. This translates into CASSLDSGTVGEQYF.

This rearrangement joins TRBV18 to TRBJ2-5; D gene unclear. Per germline, CDR1 KGHSH and CDR2 LQKENI. Trimming removed 3 bases from V and 7 bases from J, with 9 bases in between. The CDR3 is made up of 12 amino acids. CDR3 nucleotides: TGTGCCAGCTCACCCCCGGATTGGACCCAGTACTTC. This translates into CASSPPDWTQYF.

This chain joins TRBV29-1 and TRBJ1-2, with 7 bases fitting TRBD1. Germline V gene lookup returns CDR1 SQVTM and CDR2 ANQGSEA. The J segment lost 5 bases and the V segment lost 4 bases, leaving 4 bases of the junction unmatched. The CDR3 extends over 12 amino acids. The CDR3 nucleotides read TGCAGCGTTGGGGAGACAGGGTATGGCTACACCTTC. Its protein product is CSVGETGYGYTF.

Details on this clone: At the DNA level, this CDR3 is encoded by other sequences in the same sample as well. The gene calls are TRBV6-5 and TRBJ2-2; D remains unclear. This CDR3 region has 14 residues. CDR1 is MNHEY and CDR2 is SVGAGI in the germline V gene. Between the trimmed V and J ends, which lost 2 bases and 4 bases, there was a span of 8 bases. The CDR3 coding sequence is TGTGCCAGCAGTTACGATTCGGGCACCGGGGAGCTGTTTTTT. Amino acid sequence: CASSYDSGTGELFF.

V gene TRBV7-8 combines with J gene TRBJ2-7; tentative D call: TRBD1 (6 bases). This CDR3 is built from 13 residues. Trimming took off 3 bases at V and 4 bases at J, with 10 bases between the two ends. CDR1 SGHVS and CDR2 FQNEAQ come from the germline V gene. As DNA, the CDR3 is TGTGCCAGCAGCTTGGGGGCCGAGTACGAGCAGTACTTC. Translation gives CASSLGAEYEQYF. The complete variable domain, with remaining parts taken from reference TRBV7-8 and TRBJ2-7, reads GAGVSQSPRYKVAKRGQDVALRCDPISGHVSLFWYQQALGQGPEFLTYFQNEAQLDKSGLPSDRFFAERPEGSVSTLKIQRTQQEDSAVYLCASSLGAEYEQYFGPGTRLTVT.

This clone qualifies as medium-sized. The chain couples TRBV11-2 to TRBJ1-2, with D possibly TRBD1 on 5 matching bases. V was cut by 3 bases and J by 2 bases, with 13 bases left in between. The CDR3 has 15 amino acids. CDR1 and CDR2 (germline): SGHAT, FQNNGV. The CDR3 nucleotides are TGTGCCAGCAGCTTCATGGACAAGGGGAACTATGGCTACACCTTC. The encoded protein is CASSFMDKGNYGYTF.

A remark on this clone: Compared with germline, one end of the junction differs, possibly owing to a read error. The chain is built from TRBV5-1 and TRBJ1-6; D is possibly TRBD1 (6 bases). The CDR3 totals 15 residues. The germline V gene has CDR1 SGHRS and CDR2 YFSETQ. The CDR3 spells CASSDTGLDDSPLHF. CDR3 DNA: TGTGCCAGCAGCGACACAGGGTTAGATGATTCACCCCTCCACTTT.

This rearrangement joins TRBV4-1 to TRBJ2-3; 9 bases match TRBD2. Germline-derived CDR1 and CDR2 are MGHRA and YSYEKL. The CDR3 covers 17 residues. Trimming cost V 5 bases and J 8 bases; bases outside gene matches: 17. CDR3 DNA: TGCGCCAGCAGCTCTAGGGGGAATGCGGGGGGGCTTACTACGCAGTATTTT. Residues: CASSSRGNAGGLTTQYF.

The chain employs TRBV18 and TRBJ2-2; 7 bases are shared with TRBD1. Trimming at V came to 4 bases and at J to 5 bases, leaving 4 bases not matched to a gene. The germline V gene encodes CDR1 KGHSH and CDR2 LQKENI. This CDR3 comprises 14 residues. CDR3 region: CASSRTTGTGELFF. CDR3 sequence (DNA): TGTGCCAGCTCACGAACGACAGGGACCGGGGAGCTGTTTTTT.

The J gene is TRBJ1-1, the V gene TRBV5-1; the match to TRBD1 covers 10 bases. Trimming removed 3 bases from V and 4 bases from J; junction bases left unmatched: 3. Looked up from germline, CDR1 is SGHRS and CDR2 is YFSETQ. This CDR3 comprises 14 residues. The CDR3 loop is CASSWDRGATEAFF. As DNA, the CDR3 is TGCGCCAGCAGCTGGGACAGGGGCGCCACTGAAGCTTTCTTT. Combining the CDR3 with reference TRBV5-1 and TRBJ1-1 gives the whole variable domain KAGVTQTPRYLIKTRGQQVTLSCSPISGHRSVSWYQQTPGQGLQFLFEYFSETQRNKGNFPGRFSGRQFSNSRSEMNVSTLELGDSALYLCASSWDRGATEAFFGQGTRLTVV.

V usage is TRBV18 and J usage is TRBJ1-3; 9 bases match TRBD1. The length of the CDR3 is 15 residues. J gave up 3 bases and V 3 bases, and 3 bases lay outside the gene matches. Germline assignment: CDR1 KGHSH and CDR2 LQKENI. The CDR3 here is CASSPGQGVGNTIYF. The CDR3 DNA reads TGTGCCAGCTCACCGGGACAGGGTGTTGGAAACACCATATATTTT.

This clone has more than one count but fewer than ten. V gene TRBV29-1 combines with J gene TRBJ2-3; D uncertain. V was cut by 6 bases and J by 1 base, with 14 bases left in between. The CDR3 runs to 14 residues. CDR1 and CDR2 (germline): SQVTM, ANQGSEA. CDR3 sequence: CSVTIVTGTDTQYF. CDR3 nucleotides: TGCAGCGTAACCATAGTTACCGGCACAGATACGCAGTATTTT.

The chain combines TRBV11-3 with TRBJ2-6; D ambiguous. The CDR3 is 16 amino acids. Trimming took off 3 bases at V and 1 base at J, with 10 bases between the two ends. CDR1 is SGHNT, CDR2 YENEEA, per germline. CDR3 loop: CASSLGSGSGANVLTF. For the CDR3, the DNA is TGTGCCAGCAGCTTGGGCAGTGGATCTGGGGCCAACGTCCTGACTTTC.

This clone has a handful of counts. The chain is built from TRBV2 and TRBJ2-3; D unclear. V lost 6 bases to trimming and J lost 0 bases, with 10 bases between them. Germline lookup yields CDR1 SNHLY and CDR2 FYNNEI. The CDR3 spans 14 residues. CDR3 region: CASRGRVSTDTQYF. CDR3 DNA: TGTGCCAGCAGGGGAAGGGTTAGCACAGATACGCAGTATTTT.

The chain uses TRBV5-1 and TRBJ2-5; D gene uncertain. V gave up 1 base and J gave up 4 bases, with 11 bases separating them. Germline V CDR1 and CDR2: SGHRS, YFSETQ. The length of the CDR3 is 14 residues. CDR3: CASSLFLRGETQYF. The CDR3 region has the DNA TGCGCCAGCAGCTTGTTCTTGCGAGGAGAGACCCAGTACTTC.

The rearrangement links TRBV15 to TRBJ2-5; 7 bases fit TRBD1. CDR1 LNHNV and CDR2 YYDKDF come from the germline V gene (reference sequence). The trim removed 0 bases at V and 5 bases at J, leaving 6 bases unmatched. This CDR3 is 15 amino acids long. This CDR3 reads CATSRDRGPSETQYF. The CDR3 DNA reads TGTGCCACCAGCAGAGATAGGGGGCCTTCCGAGACCCAGTACTTC.

The CDR3 DNA reads TGTGCCAGCACCTCGGGACAGGGAAGGGAAAAACTGTTTTTT. It yields the protein CASTSGQGREKLFF. The V call is TRBV6-1, the J call TRBJ1-4; TRBD1 aligns across 9 bases. The CDR3 spans 14 residues. V shed 7 bases and J 8 bases; nucleotides not matched to a gene: 8. The germline V gene encodes CDR1 MNHNS and CDR2 SASEGT.

This clone was found once. V and J are TRBV19 and TRBJ2-5, with 9 positions matching TRBD2. Germline V gene sequence: CDR1 LNHDA, CDR2 SQIVND (reference sequence). There are 16 residues in the CDR3. The V segment lost 5 bases and the J segment 5 bases; nucleotides outside the gene matches: 12. The CDR3 region is CASSPSGGRGDETQYF. The CDR3 DNA follows: TGTGCCAGTAGTCCAAGCGGGGGGAGGGGGGATGAGACCCAGTACTTC.

Notes on this clone: Germline is not matched at one junction end, which may reflect a read error. This chain links TRBV6-5 with TRBJ2-7; 10 positions agree with TRBD1. The CDR3 is 14 amino acids. The germline CDR1 and CDR2 sequences are MNHEY and SVGAGI. In DNA, the CDR3 is TGTGCCATCAGTGCGGGACAGGGGAGTGCCGAGCAGTACTTC. This gives the protein CAISAGQGSAEQYF.

This clone has just a few counts. DNA for the CDR3: TGTGCCAGCAGCTTCGGCGACATAGATAAAGGCAATGAGCAGTTCTTC. This sequence encodes CASSFGDIDKGNEQFF. J is TRBJ2-1 and V is TRBV7-9; D gene uncertain. Trimming took 3 bases from V and 6 from J, leaving 18 bases between them. Germline CDR1 SEHNR, CDR2 FQNEAQ (reference sequence). This CDR3 comprises 16 residues.